The rows below give T cell receptor beta chains drawn from one sample of a study of cytomegalovirus exposure and HLA in healthy donors. Clones were sequenced by immunoSEQ multiplex PCR, and TCRdb holds only the in-frame ones, with some missing. Of approximately 130,000 clones listed, 65% to 80% are singletons. Material: PBMCs. These receptors were obtained from a woman in her forties in good health and CMV-seropositive. Both conserved end residues are part of each CDR3. A D gene is named only where the DNA matches it firmly. Size values are once, few and many counts, or a class for expanded clones, and some rows have none.

>TRBV4-3|TRBJ2-7|14|few|-
CASSQGATEYEQYF
TGCGCCAGCAGCCAAGGGGCTACCGAATACGAGCAGTACTTC
>TRBV19|TRBJ1-5|13|-|TRBD1
CASRGQGIQPQHF
TGTGCCAGTAGGGGACAGGGAATTCAGCCCCAGCATTTT
>TRBV4-3|TRBJ2-2|15|-|-
CASSQGGGNTGELFF
TGCGCCAGCAGCCAAGGAGGGGGGAACACCGGGGAGCTGTTTTTT
>TRBV25-1|TRBJ2-5|16|-|-
CASSEGSSNYQETQYF
TGTGCCAGCAGTGAAGGGTCTAGCAACTACCAAGAGACCCAGTACTTC
>TRBV6-5|TRBJ1-2|15|-|TRBD1
CASRKGTGTNYGYTF
TGTGCCAGCAGAAAGGGGACAGGGACCAACTATGGCTACACCTTC
>TRBV27|TRBJ2-7|11|-|-
CASSFRYEQYF
TGTGCCAGCAGTTTTCGCTACGAGCAGTACTTC
>TRBV30|TRBJ2-1|13|-|-
CAWVQGFYNEQFF
TGTGCCTGGGTACAGGGATTCTACAATGAGCAGTTCTTC
>TRBV7-3|TRBJ2-3|15|few|-
CASSLGGGYTDTQYF
TGTGCCAGCAGCTTAGGGGGGGGCTACACAGATACGCAGTATTTT
>TRBV7-8|TRBJ2-1|16|-|TRBD1
CASSLVAGTGYNEQFF
TGTGCCAGCAGCTTAGTTGCTGGGACAGGCTACAATGAGCAGTTCTTC
>TRBV6-5|TRBJ1-2|14|-|-
CASSTGDSFYGYTF
TGTGCCAGCAGTACAGGAGACAGTTTTTATGGCTACACCTTC
>TRBV19|TRBJ2-7|18|-|TRBD1
CASSIRGMIDRADYEQYF
TGTGCCAGTAGTATAAGGGGGATGATCGACAGGGCGGACTACGAGCAGTACTTC
>TRBV20-1|TRBJ2-5|11|-|-
CSASLQETQYF
TGCAGTGCTAGCCTCCAAGAGACCCAGTACTTC
>TRBV14|TRBJ2-3|16|-|-
CASSQDSARSTDTQYF
TGTGCCAGCAGCCAAGATTCAGCGAGAAGCACAGATACGCAGTATTTT
>TRBV5-8|TRBJ1-5|15|-|-
CASSSDRQSNQPQHF
TGTGCCAGCAGCTCCGATAGACAGAGCAATCAGCCCCAGCATTTT
>TRBV19|TRBJ2-5|16|once|TRBD2
CASNGLAGDVQETQYF
TGTGCCAGTAACGGACTAGCGGGAGATGTCCAAGAGACCCAGTACTTC
>TRBV4-2|TRBJ2-5|15|-|TRBD1
CASSQRAGGAETQYF
TGTGCCAGCAGCCAAAGGGCAGGGGGTGCGGAGACCCAGTACTTC
>TRBV18|TRBJ1-2|16|-|-
CASSLNQMVEGDGYTF
TGTGCCAGCTCTTTGAACCAAATGGTCGAGGGGGATGGCTACACCTTC
>TRBV19|TRBJ1-5|15|few|-
CASRPGQYSNQPQHF
TGTGCCAGTAGGCCCGGACAATATAGCAATCAGCCCCAGCATTTT
>TRBV27|TRBJ1-1|13|few|-
CASSYGSHTEAFF
TGTGCCAGCAGTTACGGTAGTCACACTGAAGCTTTCTTT
>TRBV5-4|TRBJ1-4|14|few|-
CASSLTGPNEKLFF
TGTGCCAGCAGCTTGACAGGGCCTAATGAAAAACTGTTTTTT
>TRBV30|TRBJ2-7|11|-|-
CAWTEGYEQYF
TGTGCCTGGACCGAGGGCTACGAGCAGTACTTC
>TRBV27|TRBJ2-2|15|-|-
CASSLLLANTGELFF
TGTGCCAGCAGTTTACTACTAGCGAACACCGGGGAGCTGTTTTTT
>TRBV29-1|TRBJ1-2|13|-|TRBD1
CSATGTGHYGYTF
TGCAGCGCAACCGGGACAGGGCACTATGGCTACACCTTC
>TRBV15|TRBJ2-1|20|-|TRBD2
CATSRWRTGMGGRVGNEQFF
TGTGCCACCAGCAGATGGCGAACAGGGATGGGCGGGAGGGTCGGCAATGAGCAGTTCTTC
>TRBV7-3|TRBJ2-2|16|-|TRBD2
CASSRAGGPDTGELFF
TGTGCCAGCAGTAGGGCGGGGGGGCCTGACACCGGGGAGCTGTTTTTT
>TRBV15|TRBJ2-7|13|-|-
CATSRQGTYEQYF
TGTGCCACCAGCAGACAGGGTACCTACGAGCAGTACTTC
>TRBV9|TRBJ2-1|17|-|TRBD2
CASSVAVAGSSYNEQFF
TGTGCCAGCAGCGTAGCGGTAGCGGGAAGCTCCTACAATGAGCAGTTCTTC
>TRBV6-6|TRBJ1-2|12|-|-
CASSYSQYGYTF
TGTGCCAGCAGTTACTCTCAGTATGGCTACACCTTC
>TRBV11-3|TRBJ2-6|19|few|-
CASSLDQSGTGSGANVLTF
TGTGCCAGCAGCTTAGATCAGTCTGGAACGGGTTCTGGGGCCAACGTCCTGACTTTC
>TRBV7-6|TRBJ2-1|14|-|-
CASSLNQGFSEQFF
TGTGCCAGCAGCTTAAATCAGGGGTTCTCTGAGCAGTTCTTC
>TRBV28|TRBJ2-7|15|-|-
CASSGAYRSSYEQYF
TGTGCCAGCAGTGGCGCTTACAGGAGCTCCTACGAGCAGTACTTC
>TRBV6-5|TRBJ2-4|13|-|TRBD2
CASSLGTSDIQYF
TGTGCCAGCAGCTTAGGGACTAGCGACATTCAGTACTTC
>TRBV10-3|TRBJ1-2|14|-|-
CAISVNSLNYGYTF
TGTGCCATCAGTGTAAACAGCTTAAACTATGGCTACACCTTC
>TRBV27|TRBJ2-2|13|-|-
CASSYRETGELFF
TGTGCCAGCAGTTACAGGGAAACCGGGGAGCTGTTTTTT
>TRBV9|TRBJ2-3|15|-|-
CASSVAGVGPDTQYF
TGTGCCAGCAGCGTAGCGGGGGTGGGGCCGGATACGCAGTATTTT
>TRBV7-9|TRBJ2-2|16|-|TRBD1
CASSRVQGALGGELFF
TGTGCCAGCAGCCGAGTACAGGGGGCGCTGGGCGGGGAGCTGTTTTTT
>TRBV28|TRBJ2-1|15|-|-
CASSSDRDNYNEQFF
TGTGCCAGCAGTTCGGACCGGGACAATTACAATGAGCAGTTCTTC
>TRBV5-1|TRBJ2-1|15|-|TRBD2
CASSPSRGGIDEQFF
TGCGCCAGCAGCCCCTCCCGGGGGGGCATCGATGAGCAGTTCTTC
>TRBV28|TRBJ2-5|14|-|TRBD2
CASRPGGLEETQYF
TGTGCCAGCAGGCCCGGGGGACTAGAAGAGACCCAGTACTTC
>TRBV7-3|TRBJ2-5|16|-|TRBD2
CASSSSGLAGRETQYF
TGTGCCAGCAGCTCCTCCGGACTAGCGGGACGGGAGACCCAGTACTTC
>TRBV4-2|TRBJ2-3|16|-|TRBD2
CASSQPGGGGTDTQYF
TGTGCCAGCAGCCAGCCGGGAGGCGGTGGCACAGATACGCAGTATTTT
>TRBV5-6|TRBJ1-2|16|-|TRBD1
CASSLAQGQGLYGYTF
TGTGCCAGCAGCTTGGCCCAAGGACAGGGTCTCTATGGCTACACCTTC
>TRBV4-3|TRBJ2-1|17|-|TRBD1
CASSQDFGTGQNNEQFF
TGCGCCAGCAGCCAAGATTTCGGGACAGGGCAAAACAATGAGCAGTTCTTC
>TRBV11-2|TRBJ1-1|16|-|TRBD1
CASSIRDRGLTTEAFF
TGTGCCAGCAGCATCCGGGACAGGGGACTTACCACTGAAGCTTTCTTT
>TRBV5-6|TRBJ1-2|13|-|TRBD1
CASSLGQIYGYTF
TGTGCCAGCAGCCTGGGACAGATCTATGGCTACACCTTC
>TRBV4-2|TRBJ1-1|18|-|TRBD1
CASSQDATGGHGNTEAFF
TGTGCCAGCAGCCAAGATGCAACAGGGGGCCATGGGAACACTGAAGCTTTCTTT
>TRBV7-8|TRBJ2-7|14|-|-
CASSLGHSSYEQYF
TGTGCCAGCAGCTTAGGTCACAGCTCCTACGAGCAGTACTTC
>TRBV2|TRBJ1-5|14|-|TRBD1
CASETGGSRQPQHF
TGTGCCAGCGAAACAGGGGGCAGCCGCCAGCCCCAGCATTTT
>TRBV6-5|TRBJ2-7|14|-|TRBD1
CASKPGQALSEQYF
TGTGCCAGCAAACCGGGACAGGCTCTCTCCGAGCAGTACTTC
>TRBV14|TRBJ2-7|14|few|-
CASSQSRGREEQYF
TGTGCCAGCAGCCAATCCCGGGGTCGGGAAGAGCAGTACTTC
>TRBV7-6|TRBJ1-4|13|-|-
CASSRGNFEKLFF
TGTGCCAGCAGCCGAGGGAATTTTGAAAAACTGTTTTTT
>TRBV6-1|TRBJ1-1|14|-|-
CASSELQGFGEAFF
TGTGCCAGCAGTGAACTCCAGGGTTTTGGTGAAGCTTTCTTT
>TRBV2|TRBJ1-3|18|few|TRBD1
CASSHFPLTGGSGNTIYF
TGTGCCAGCAGTCACTTTCCCCTCACAGGGGGTAGTGGAAACACCATATATTTT
>TRBV4-3|TRBJ2-6|16|medium-sized|-
CASSQDGGAGANVLTF
TGCGCCAGCAGCCAAGATGGGGGCGCTGGGGCCAACGTCCTGACTTTC
>TRBV6-5|TRBJ1-1|15|-|-
CASSYNSVLNTEAFF
TGTGCCAGCAGTTACAATTCAGTATTGAACACTGAAGCTTTCTTT
>TRBV28|TRBJ2-7|14|-|-
CASSSTLSRYEQYF
TGTGCCAGCAGTTCTACCCTTAGCCGCTACGAGCAGTACTTC
>TRBV5-8|TRBJ2-1|15|-|TRBD1
CASSFGTGGAGEQFF
TGTGCCAGCAGCTTCGGGACAGGGGGCGCGGGTGAGCAGTTCTTC
>TRBV5-1|TRBJ1-1|13|-|-
CASSLAGNTEAFF
TGCGCCAGCAGCTTGGCAGGGAACACTGAAGCTTTCTTT
>TRBV6-5|TRBJ1-1|14|-|-
CASREPGVNTEAFF
TGTGCCAGCCGTGAGCCAGGGGTGAACACTGAAGCTTTCTTT